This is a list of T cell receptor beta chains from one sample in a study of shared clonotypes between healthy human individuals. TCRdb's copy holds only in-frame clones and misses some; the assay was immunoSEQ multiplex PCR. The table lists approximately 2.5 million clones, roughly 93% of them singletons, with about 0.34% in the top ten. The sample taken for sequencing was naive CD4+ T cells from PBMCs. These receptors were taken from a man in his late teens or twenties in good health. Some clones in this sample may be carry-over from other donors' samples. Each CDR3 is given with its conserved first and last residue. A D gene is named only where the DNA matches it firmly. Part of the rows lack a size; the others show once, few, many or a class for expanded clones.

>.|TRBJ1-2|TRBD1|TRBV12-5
CASGHPDRGVYGYTF
TGTGCTAGTGGCCATCCGGACAGGGGGGTTTATGGCTACACCTTC
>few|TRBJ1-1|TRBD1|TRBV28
CASRGQPTEAFF
TGTGCCAGCAGGGGACAGCCCACTGAAGCTTTCTTT
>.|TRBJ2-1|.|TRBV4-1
CASSQDLLAGQSRFF
TGCGCCAGCAGCCAAGATCTTCTGGCAGGACAAAGTCGGTTCTTC
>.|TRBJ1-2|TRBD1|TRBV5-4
CASSLAVQGALGGYTF
TGTGCCAGCAGCTTGGCCGTGCAGGGGGCGCTTGGTGGCTACACCTTC
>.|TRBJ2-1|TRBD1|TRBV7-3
CASSSRTGVENEQFF
TGTGCCAGCAGCAGTCGGACAGGGGTGGAAAATGAGCAGTTCTTC
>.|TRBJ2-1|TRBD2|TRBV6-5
CASSSLILLAGVLFF
TGTGCCAGCAGCTCTCTGATACTACTAGCGGGAGTTCTGTTCTTC
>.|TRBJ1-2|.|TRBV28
CASTLGASDYGYTF
TGTGCCAGCACTTTAGGTGCGTCCGACTATGGCTACACCTTC
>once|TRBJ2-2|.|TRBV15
CATSREHRVWAGELFF
TGTGCCACCAGCAGAGAACACAGAGTTTGGGCCGGGGAGCTGTTTTTT
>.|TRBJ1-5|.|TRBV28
CASADRPYLGNQPQHF
TGTGCCAGCGCCGACAGGCCTTATTTGGGCAATCAGCCCCAGCATTTT
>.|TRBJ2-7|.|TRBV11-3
CASSKGGPGLSSYEQYF
TGTGCCAGCAGCAAAGGGGGCCCGGGACTGTCCTCCTACGAGCAGTACTTC
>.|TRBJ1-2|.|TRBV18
CASSPFSGDPPSNYGYTF
TGTGCCAGCTCACCATTTTCGGGTGACCCTCCTTCTAACTATGGCTACACCTTC
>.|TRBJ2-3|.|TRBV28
CASSNPTDTQYF
TGTGCCAGCAGTAATCCCACAGATACGCAGTATTTT
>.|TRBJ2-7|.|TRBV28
CASSLKEFLYEQYF
TGTGCCAGCAGTTTGAAGGAGTTTCTCTACGAGCAGTACTTC
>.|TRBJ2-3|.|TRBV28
CASSTRDTQYF
TGTGCCAGCAGTACAAGAGATACGCAGTATTTT
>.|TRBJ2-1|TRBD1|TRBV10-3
CAIRGQGGWDEQFF
TGTGCCATCAGGGGACAGGGAGGATGGGATGAGCAGTTCTTC
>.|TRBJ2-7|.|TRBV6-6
CASSSPGLRSYEQYF
TGTGCCAGCAGTTCCCCTGGGCTCAGAAGCTACGAGCAGTACTTC
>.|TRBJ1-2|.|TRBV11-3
CASFASPGLSYGYTF
TGTGCCAGCTTCGCCTCCCCGGGACTTTCCTATGGCTACACCTTC
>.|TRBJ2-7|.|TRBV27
CASSLERGAGKRNHEQYF
TGTGCCAGCAGTTTAGAGAGGGGTGCGGGCAAACGAAACCACGAGCAGTACTTC
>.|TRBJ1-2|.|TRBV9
CASSAQRGGGANYGYTF
TGTGCCAGCAGCGCCCAACGGGGGGGTGGAGCTAACTATGGCTACACCTTC
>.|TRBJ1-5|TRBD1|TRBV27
CASRSGGAGAQPQHF
TGTGCCAGCAGGTCAGGGGGCGCGGGGGCGCAGCCCCAGCATTTT
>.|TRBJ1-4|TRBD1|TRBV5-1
CASSQTGRGEKLFF
TGCGCCAGCAGCCAGACAGGGAGAGGGGAAAAACTGTTTTTT
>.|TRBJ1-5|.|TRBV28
CASTVGGDQPQHF
TGTGCCAGCACCGTTGGGGGCGATCAGCCCCAGCATTTT
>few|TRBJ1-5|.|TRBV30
CAWSVARPSNQPQHF
TGTGCCTGGAGTGTCGCGCGTCCAAGCAATCAGCCCCAGCATTTT
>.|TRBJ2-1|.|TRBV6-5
CASSYSESSYNEQFF
TGTGCCAGCAGTTACTCAGAAAGCTCCTACAATGAGCAGTTCTTC
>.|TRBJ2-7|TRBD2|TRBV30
CAWSRTSRTSSYEQYF
TGTGCCTGGAGTCGGACTAGCAGAACTAGCTCCTACGAGCAGTACTTC
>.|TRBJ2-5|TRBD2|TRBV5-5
CASSLLLAGGPKGETQYF
TGTGCCAGCAGCTTGCTTCTAGCGGGAGGGCCTAAGGGAGAGACCCAGTACTTC
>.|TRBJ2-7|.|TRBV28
CASSFVAGYEQYF
TGTGCCAGCAGTTTCGTAGCCGGATACGAGCAGTACTTC
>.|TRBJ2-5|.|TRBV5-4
CASSLLVGETQYF
TGTGCCAGCAGCTTGTTGGTTGGAGAGACCCAGTACTTC
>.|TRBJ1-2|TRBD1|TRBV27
CASSLGQGSNGYTF
TGTGCCAGCAGTCTCGGACAGGGATCGAATGGCTACACCTTC